The 8 T cell receptor beta chains below all came from one sample that was sequenced in a study of blood T cell repertoires in COVID-19. TCRdb's table, derived via immunoSEQ multiplex PCR, lists solely in-frame clones and lacks some. The sample consists of around 370,000 clones, about nine tenths of them appearing once. The source material was peripheral blood. These receptors all stem from a woman aged 50 to 60 with COVID-19, enrolled during active disease.

The J gene is TRBJ1-1, the V gene TRBV5-6; a possible D gene is TRBD1 (5 bases). The CDR3 spans 17 residues. Germline lookup yields CDR1 SGHDT and CDR2 YYEEEE. Trimming removed 2 bases from V and 0 bases from J, with 17 bases in between. CDR3 sequence: CASSLGVRGSVNTEAFF. Here the CDR3 DNA reads TGTGCCAGCAGCTTAGGGGTAAGGGGATCGGTGAACACTGAAGCTTTCTTT.

The rearrangement uses TRBV11-3 and TRBJ2-2; D not certain. The germline gives CDR1 SGHNT, CDR2 YENEEA. The CDR3 extends over 13 amino acids. V was trimmed by 6 bases and J by 5 bases, leaving 10 bases between them. The CDR3 is CASRIRATGELFF. The CDR3 DNA follows: TGTGCCAGCAGAATCCGAGCGACCGGGGAGCTGTTTTTT. Together with reference TRBV11-3 and TRBJ2-2, the CDR3 gives the full variable domain: EAGVVQSPRYKIIEKKQPVAFWCNPISGHNTLYWYLQNLGQGPELLIRYENEEAVDDSQLPKDRFSAERLKGVDSTLKIQPAELGDSAVYLCASRIRATGELFFGEGSRLTVL.

This chain links TRBV9 with TRBJ2-2; possibly TRBD2 for D (6 bases). CDR3 length: 14 amino acids. In germline, CDR1 is SGDLS, CDR2 YYNGEE. V lost 7 bases and J lost 1, with 11 bases in between. Written as DNA, the CDR3 is TGTGCCAGCGCCGAGCGGGTGAACACCGGGGAGCTGTTTTTT. It encodes CASAERVNTGELFF.

This chain joins TRBV5-5 and TRBJ2-1; 7 bases agree with TRBD2. The CDR3 has 15 amino acids. Germline lookup yields CDR1 SGHKS and CDR2 YYEKEE (reference sequence). V dropped 2 bases and J dropped 2; count of bases not matched to a gene: 4. The CDR3, as DNA: TGTGCCAGCAGCTTCAGCGGGACTACCTACAATGAGCAGTTCTTC. Its translation: CASSFSGTTYNEQFF.

This clone was detected once. The rearrangement uses TRBV27 and TRBJ2-7; D gene unclear. CDR3 length equals 14 residues. CDR1 and CDR2 from the germline V gene are MNHEY and SMNVEV (reference sequence). V was pared by 4 bases and J by 6 bases, with 16 bases between. The CDR3 nucleotides are TGTGCCAGCAGTTATCATCCCTCCGAGTCCGAGCAGTACTTC. The encoded protein is CASSYHPSESEQYF.

This rearrangement joins TRBV18 to TRBJ2-7, with a weak D call TRBD2 (5 bases). The germline V gene has CDR1 KGHSH and CDR2 LQKENI. This CDR3 region has 14 residues. Trimming left V 3 bases short and J 0 bases short, with 9 bases between. The CDR3 loop reads CASSPGDVSYEQYF. The CDR3 region has the DNA TGTGCCAGCTCACCCGGGGATGTCTCCTACGAGCAGTACTTC.

V is TRBV25-1 and J is TRBJ1-6, with 7 bases fitting TRBD1. The ends lost 5 bases at V and 8 bases at J; junction bases unmatched: 6. Germline CDR1 and CDR2: MGHDK and SYGVNS. The CDR3 spans 14 residues. CDR3 sequence (DNA): TGTGCCAGCAGTATAACAGGGGAAGATTCACCCCTCCACTTT. Its protein product is CASSITGEDSPLHF.

The chain uses TRBV6-5 and TRBJ2-7, with 9 positions matching TRBD2. Looked up from germline, CDR1 is MNHEY and CDR2 is SVGAGI. J gave up 3 bases and V 8 bases, and 8 bases lay outside the gene matches. The CDR3 is made up of 14 amino acids. Here the CDR3 reads CASAGVAGVYEQYF. As DNA, the CDR3 is TGTGCCAGCGCGGGGGTAGCGGGAGTCTACGAGCAGTACTTC.